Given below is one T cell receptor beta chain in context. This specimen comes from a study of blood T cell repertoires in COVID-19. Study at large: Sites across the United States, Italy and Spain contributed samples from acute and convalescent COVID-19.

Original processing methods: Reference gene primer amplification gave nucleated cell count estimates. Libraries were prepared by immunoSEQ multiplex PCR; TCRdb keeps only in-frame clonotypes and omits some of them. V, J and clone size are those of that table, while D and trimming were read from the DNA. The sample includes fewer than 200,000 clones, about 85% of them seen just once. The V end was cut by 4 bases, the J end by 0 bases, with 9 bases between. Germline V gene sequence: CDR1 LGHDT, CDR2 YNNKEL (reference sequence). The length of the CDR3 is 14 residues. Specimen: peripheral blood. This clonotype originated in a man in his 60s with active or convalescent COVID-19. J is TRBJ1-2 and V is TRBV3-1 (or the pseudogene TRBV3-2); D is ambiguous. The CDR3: CASSLRTTNYGYTF. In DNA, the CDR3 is TGTGCCAGCAGCCTCAGGACTACTAACTATGGCTACACCTTC.